These 11 T cell receptor beta chains share one sample of origin, sequenced in a study of blood T cells in healthy people across ages. Then a second PCR, running roughly 7 to 11 cycles, was carried out with a sample-barcoded 5' primer and a J-beta primer mix. MiXCR, run by TCRdb on the 5' RACE reads, gives a single entry per CDR3 protein. The sample carries hundreds of thousands of distinct CDR3 sequences, approximately 55% recorded once. The sequenced material came from blood. The receptor source for this set is an elderly man in good health.

V usage is TRBV2 and J usage is TRBJ2-2, with 7 bases that match TRBD1. This CDR3 region has 14 residues. Trimming removed 6 bases from V and 2 bases from J; junction bases left unmatched: 3. Per germline, CDR1 SNHLY and CDR2 FYNNEI. The chain's CDR3 is CASRGDSNTGELFF. DNA of the CDR3: TGTGCCAGCAGGGGGGACAGTAACACCGGGGAGCTGTTTTTT. The complete variable domain, with remaining parts taken from reference TRBV2 and TRBJ2-2, reads EPEVTQTPSHQVTQMGQEVILRCVPISNHLYFYWYRQILGQKVEFLVSFYNNEISEKSEIFDDQFSVERPDGSNFTLKIRSTKLEDSAMYFCASRGDSNTGELFFGEGSRLTVL.

V is TRBV12-3 or TRBV12-4 and J is TRBJ1-1; unclear D gene. CDR3 length: 13 residues. V was trimmed by 5 bases and J by 4 bases, leaving 11 bases between them. The DNA for the CDR3 is TGTGCCAGCAGTGTATCAGGCCTCACTGAAGCTTTCTTT. Its protein product is CASSVSGLTEAFF.

The V call is TRBV12-3 or TRBV12-4, the J call TRBJ1-2, with 8 positions matching TRBD1. CDR3 length: 16 residues. Germline trimming cut 5 bases from V and 3 bases from J; bases unmatched to any gene: 11. The CDR3 spells CASSVGPRQGYYGYTF. DNA for the CDR3: TGTGCCAGCAGTGTAGGCCCCCGACAGGGGTACTATGGCTACACCTTC.

The V and J genes are TRBV10-3 and TRBJ1-2, with no clear D. Germline V gene data show CDR1 as ENHRY and CDR2 as SYGVKD. The V gene lost 10 bases and the J gene lost 7 bases, with 13 bases spanning the gap. This CDR3 comprises 11 residues. The CDR3 spells CATQAGIGYTF. In DNA form, the CDR3 reads TGTGCCACCCAGGCGGGGATTGGCTACACCTTC.

The chain couples TRBV20-1 to TRBJ2-7, with 10 bases fitting TRBD2. In germline, CDR1 is DFQATT, CDR2 SNEGSKA (reference sequence). After removal of 6 bases from V and 4 bases from J, the junction contained 9 bases not matched to a gene. The CDR3 contains 14 residues. CDR3 DNA sequence: TGCAGTGCCGGACGGGCTAGCGGGAGTTACGAGCAGTACTTC. Translated, it gives CSAGRASGSYEQYF.

V and J are TRBV7-9 and TRBJ1-4, with D hard to call. There are 16 residues in the CDR3. Germline V gene sequence: CDR1 SEHNR, CDR2 FQNEAQ (reference sequence). V was pared by 0 bases and J by 8 bases, with 16 bases between. CDR3 in amino acids: CASSLAIGSRGEKLFF. DNA for the CDR3: TGTGCCAGCAGCTTAGCTATCGGATCCCGCGGGGAAAAACTGTTTTTT.

The chain has TRBV5-1 and TRBJ1-2, with a weak D call TRBD1 (5 bases). Germline V gene sequence: CDR1 SGHRS, CDR2 YFSETQ. Trimming stripped 0 bases from V and 6 bases from J, with 15 bases between. There are 15 residues in the CDR3. Written as DNA, the CDR3 is TGCGCCAGCAGCTTGGTTAACTCCCAGGGAGATGGCTACACCTTC. As protein: CASSLVNSQGDGYTF.

V and J are TRBV3-1 and TRBJ2-1; D is perhaps TRBD2 (5 bases). Trimming stripped 8 bases from V and 5 bases from J, with 19 bases between. Per the germline V gene, CDR1 is LGHDT and CDR2 is YNNKEL (reference sequence). This CDR3 has 15 residues. The CDR3 DNA reads TGTGCCAGCCGGAACGATCGCGGGCTCAACAATGAGCAGTTCTTC. Its protein is CASRNDRGLNNEQFF.

V is TRBV7-3 and J is TRBJ2-1; 8 bases fit TRBD2. The CDR3 is 14 amino acids. Germline V gene lookup returns CDR1 SGHTA and CDR2 FQGTGA. V was pared by 4 bases and J by 6 bases, with 5 bases of the junction left unmatched. The CDR3 loop reads CASSYSGDRNEQFF. CDR3 sequence (DNA): TGTGCCAGCAGCTATAGCGGGGACCGCAATGAGCAGTTCTTC.

This clonotype was counted only a few times. This sequence joins TRBV20-1 and TRBJ1-2; TRBD1 matches at 9 bases. Trimming at V came to 0 bases and at J to 8 bases, leaving 4 bases not matched to a gene. The CDR3 is 13 residues long. Germline values: CDR1 DFQATT, CDR2 SNEGSKA (reference sequence). CDR3 amino acids: CSARDQTGGGYTF. Written as DNA, the CDR3 is TGCAGTGCTAGAGATCAGACAGGGGGGGGCTACACCTTC.

Details on this clonotype: One junction end disagrees with the germline gene, perhaps due to a read error. The chain joins TRBV7-2 to TRBJ2-4, with D possibly being TRBD2 (5 bases). The germline V gene encodes CDR1 SGHTA and CDR2 FQGNSA. This CDR3 is 17 amino acids long. For the CDR3, the DNA is TGTGCCAGCAGCTTAGCGGGCGGTGTCCTAGCCGAAAACATTCAGTACTTC. Translated, it gives CASSLAGGVLAENIQYF. Filled out from reference TRBV7-2 and TRBJ2-4, the complete variable domain reads GAGVSQSPSNKVTEKGKDVELRCDPISGHTALYWYRQSLGQGLEFLIYFQGNSAPDKSGLPSDRFSAERTGGSVSTLTIQRTQQEDSAVYLCASSLAGGVLAENIQYFGAGTRLSVL.